Shown below are 13 T cell receptor beta chains from a single sample sequenced in a study of PD-L1 blockade in urothelial cancer. Time point here: pretreatment peripheral blood. Data came from immunoSEQ multiplex PCR; TCRdb stores just in-frame clones and leaves some out. The sample contains more than 35,000 clones, approximately 91% of which appear only once. The sample consisted of PBMCs, taken around atezolizumab (anti-PD-L1) treatment. The receptors originated from an older woman with urothelial cancer.

The rearrangement joins TRBV4-1 to TRBJ2-7; 7 bases agree with TRBD1. Trimming at V came to 4 bases and at J to 3 bases, leaving 6 bases not matched to a gene. CDR1 and CDR2 from the germline V gene are MGHRA and YSYEKL. The CDR3 totals 14 residues. The CDR3 here is CASSPGQVYYEQYF. CDR3 coding DNA: TGCGCCAGCAGCCCCGGACAGGTGTACTACGAGCAGTACTTC.

V is TRBV28 and J is TRBJ1-4; 7 positions match TRBD1. Germline V CDR1 and CDR2: MDHEN, SYDVKM. The CDR3 is 13 residues long. V lost 11 bases to trimming and J lost 11 bases; unmatched junction nucleotides: 14. The chain's CDR3 is CAATQGVGGKLFF. In nucleotides, the CDR3 is TGTGCCGCCACCCAGGGGGTCGGAGGGAAACTGTTTTTT.

This clone was found once. The rearrangement joins TRBV27 to TRBJ2-7; TRBD1 is a possible D gene (6 bases). The CDR3 runs to 15 residues. CDR1 and CDR2 from the germline V gene are MNHEY and SMNVEV (reference sequence). V lost 7 bases and J 3 bases, leaving 19 bases between the germline ends. CDR3 sequence: CASTQSGTYLYEQYF. The DNA for the CDR3 is TGTGCCAGCACCCAATCCGGGACATACCTCTACGAGCAGTACTTC.

The chain combines TRBV7-3 with TRBJ1-5; TRBD1 aligns across 7 bases. CDR3 length: 19 amino acids. Losses at the gene ends were 5 bases for V and 3 bases for J; bases not matched to a gene: 19. Germline V gene sequence: CDR1 SGHTA, CDR2 FQGTGA. Written as DNA, the CDR3 is TGTGCCAGCAGCCAGACACCCGCGTCAGGGGGTCTTCTCAATCAGCCCCAGCATTTT. Translating it yields CASSQTPASGGLLNQPQHF. Looking up the rest from reference TRBV7-3 and TRBJ1-5 gives the full variable domain: GAGVSQTPSNKVTEKGKYVELRCDPISGHTALYWYRQSLGQGPEFLIYFQGTGAADDSGLPNDRFFAVRPEGSVSTLKIQRTERGDSAVYLCASSQTPASGGLLNQPQHFGDGTRLSIL.

J is TRBJ2-1 and V is TRBV28; 8 bases are shared with TRBD2. Germline CDR1 MDHEN, CDR2 SYDVKM. There are 14 residues in the CDR3. V lost 5 bases, J lost 8 bases, and 8 bases stayed unmatched. CDR3 amino acids: CASSTGLVFDEQFF. The CDR3 region has the DNA TGTGCCAGCAGTACGGGACTAGTGTTCGATGAGCAGTTCTTC.

The rearrangement uses TRBV19 and TRBJ2-1; 9 positions match TRBD2. The CDR3 contains 15 residues. Germline V lookup: CDR1 LNHDA, CDR2 SQIVND (reference sequence). The junction had 7 bases not matched to a gene; V was cut back by 6 bases and J by 4 bases. The CDR3 protein is CASSTRGGGYNEQFF. CDR3 bases: TGTGCCAGTAGCACCCGCGGGGGGGGTTACAATGAGCAGTTCTTC.

The chain recombines TRBV15 with TRBJ1-1; D remains unclear. Trimming removed 1 base at V and 6 bases at J, with 21 bases between. Germline CDR1 reads LNHNV; CDR2 reads YYDKDF (reference sequence). The CDR3 extends over 17 amino acids. For the CDR3, the DNA is TGTGCCACCAGCAGAGGGTTAGGACGGGAGGAAACCTCTGAAGCTTTCTTT. Amino acids: CATSRGLGREETSEAFF.

The rearrangement uses TRBV6-1 and TRBJ1-3; D is ambiguous. Trimming removed 1 base at V and 5 bases at J, with 3 bases between. Germline values: CDR1 MNHNS, CDR2 SASEGT. The length of the CDR3 is 12 residues. The CDR3 sequence: CASSEVRNTIYF. CDR3 DNA sequence: TGTGCCAGCAGTGAAGTTAGAAACACCATATATTTT.

The chain links TRBV27 to TRBJ1-3, with 7 bases identical to TRBD1. The CDR3 is 24 amino acids. J lost 4 bases, V lost 3 bases, and 33 bases had no gene match. The germline V gene has CDR1 MNHEY and CDR2 SMNVEV (reference sequence). CDR3: CASSFLPGQVWGQPPPDSGNTIYF. Written as DNA, the CDR3 is TGTGCCAGCAGTTTTCTCCCCGGACAGGTCTGGGGTCAACCGCCCCCCGACTCGGGAAACACCATATATTTT.

A single count supports this clone. V and J are TRBV6-1 and TRBJ2-1; 9 bases fit TRBD2. CDR3 length: 16 residues. The V gene end was trimmed by 2 bases and the J gene end by 2 bases; junction bases not matched to a gene: 4. Germline loops: CDR1 MNHNS, CDR2 SASEGT. The CDR3 coding sequence is TGTGCCAGCAGTGAAAAGAGCGGGAGGCCCTACAATGAGCAGTTCTTC. It translates to CASSEKSGRPYNEQFF.

V gene TRBV5-1 combines with J gene TRBJ2-7; TRBD1 matches at 7 bases. There are 15 residues in the CDR3. Germline loops: CDR1 SGHRS, CDR2 YFSETQ. V trimming: 0 bases; J trimming: 4 bases; junction bases outside the gene matches: 7. The CDR3 bases are TGCGCCAGCAGCTTGGAAGCAGGGGGTCAGTACGAGCAGTACTTC. Its protein is CASSLEAGGQYEQYF.

The chain recombines TRBV27 with TRBJ2-3, with a possible D match to TRBD2 (5 bases). The CDR3 sequence is 13 residues long. Germline V CDR1 and CDR2: MNHEY, SMNVEV (reference sequence). With 2 bases removed from V and 4 bases from J, the gap between germline ends came to 7 bases. As DNA, the CDR3 is TGTGCCAGCAGTTTAGGGCGGGCAGATACGCAGTATTTT. Its protein is CASSLGRADTQYF.

The chain combines TRBV7-2 with TRBJ1-5; unclear D gene. Between the trimmed V and J ends, which lost 5 bases and 4 bases, there was a span of 9 bases. Germline CDR1 is SGHTA and CDR2 is FQGNSA. CDR3 length equals 13 residues. Here the CDR3 reads CASSRGVNQPQHF. The CDR3 coding sequence is TGTGCCAGCAGCAGAGGAGTTAATCAGCCCCAGCATTTT.